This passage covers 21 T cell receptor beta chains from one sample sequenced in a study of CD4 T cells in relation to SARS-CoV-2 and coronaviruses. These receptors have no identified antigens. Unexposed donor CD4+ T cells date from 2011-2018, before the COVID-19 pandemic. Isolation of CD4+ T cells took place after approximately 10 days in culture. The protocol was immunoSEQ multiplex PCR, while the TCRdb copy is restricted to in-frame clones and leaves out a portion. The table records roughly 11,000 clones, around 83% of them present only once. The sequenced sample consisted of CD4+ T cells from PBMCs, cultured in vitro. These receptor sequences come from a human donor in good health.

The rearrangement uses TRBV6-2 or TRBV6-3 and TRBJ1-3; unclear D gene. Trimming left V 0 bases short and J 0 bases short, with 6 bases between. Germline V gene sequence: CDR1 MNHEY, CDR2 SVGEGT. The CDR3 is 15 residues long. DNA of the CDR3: TGTGCCAGCAGTTACTCCGGGGACTCTGGAAACACCATATATTTT. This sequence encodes CASSYSGDSGNTIYF.

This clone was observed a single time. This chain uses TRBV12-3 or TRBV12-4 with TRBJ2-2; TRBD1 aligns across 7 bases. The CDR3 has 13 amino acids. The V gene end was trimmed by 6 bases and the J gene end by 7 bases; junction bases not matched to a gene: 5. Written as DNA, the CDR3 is TGTGCCAGCAGACAGGGGTGGGTCGGGGAGCTGTTTTTT. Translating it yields CASRQGWVGELFF.

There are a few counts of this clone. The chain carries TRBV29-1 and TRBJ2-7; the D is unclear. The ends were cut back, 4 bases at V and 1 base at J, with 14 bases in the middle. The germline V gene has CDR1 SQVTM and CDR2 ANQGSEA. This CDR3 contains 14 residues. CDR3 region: CSVVGESQSYEQYF. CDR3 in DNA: TGCAGCGTTGTAGGAGAATCCCAATCCTACGAGCAGTACTTC.

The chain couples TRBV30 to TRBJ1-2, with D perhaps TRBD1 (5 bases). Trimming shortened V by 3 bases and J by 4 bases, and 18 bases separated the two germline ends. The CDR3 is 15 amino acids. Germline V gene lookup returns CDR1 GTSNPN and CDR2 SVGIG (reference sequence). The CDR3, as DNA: TGTGCCTGGAGCGCTCCTACGTCGGGGCCCTATGGCTACACCTTC. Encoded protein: CAWSAPTSGPYGYTF.

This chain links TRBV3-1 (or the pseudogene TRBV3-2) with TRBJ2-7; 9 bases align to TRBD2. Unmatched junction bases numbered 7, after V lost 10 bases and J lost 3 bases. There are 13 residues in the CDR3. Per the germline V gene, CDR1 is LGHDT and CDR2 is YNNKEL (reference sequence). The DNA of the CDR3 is TGTGCCAATGTAGCGGGGGTACTCTACGAGCAGTACTTC. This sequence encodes CANVAGVLYEQYF.

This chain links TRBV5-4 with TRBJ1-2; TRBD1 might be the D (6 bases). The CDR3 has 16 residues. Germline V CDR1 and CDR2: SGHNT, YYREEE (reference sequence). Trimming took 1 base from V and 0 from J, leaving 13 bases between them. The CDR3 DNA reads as TGTGCCAGCAGCTTGAGGGGGGGCCTAACTAACTATGGCTACACCTTC. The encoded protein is CASSLRGGLTNYGYTF.

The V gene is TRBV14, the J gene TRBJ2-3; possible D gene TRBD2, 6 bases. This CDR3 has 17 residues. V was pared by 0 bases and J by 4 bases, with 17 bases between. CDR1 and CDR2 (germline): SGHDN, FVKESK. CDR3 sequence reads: CASSQDSGAGGADTQYF. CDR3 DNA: TGTGCCAGCAGCCAAGACAGTGGGGCAGGAGGGGCAGATACGCAGTATTTT. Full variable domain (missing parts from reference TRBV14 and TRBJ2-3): EAGVTQFPSHSVIEKGQTVTLRCDPISGHDNLYWYRRVMGKEIKFLLHFVKESKQDESGMPNNRFLAERTGGTYSTLKVQPAELEDSGVYFCASSQDSGAGGADTQYFGPGTRLTVL.

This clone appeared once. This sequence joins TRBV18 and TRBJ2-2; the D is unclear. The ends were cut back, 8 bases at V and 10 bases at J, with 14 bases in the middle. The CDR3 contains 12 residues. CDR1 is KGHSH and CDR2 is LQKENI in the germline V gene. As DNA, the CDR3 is TGTGCCAGCCTGGACCCCCCCAAGGAGCTGTTTTTT. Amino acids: CASLDPPKELFF.

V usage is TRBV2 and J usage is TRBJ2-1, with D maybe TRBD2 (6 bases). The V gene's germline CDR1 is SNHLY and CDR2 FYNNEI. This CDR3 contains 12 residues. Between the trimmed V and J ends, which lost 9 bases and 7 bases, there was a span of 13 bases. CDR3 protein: CASGVTSNEQFF. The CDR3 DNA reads TGTGCCAGTGGGGTGACTAGTAATGAGCAGTTCTTC.

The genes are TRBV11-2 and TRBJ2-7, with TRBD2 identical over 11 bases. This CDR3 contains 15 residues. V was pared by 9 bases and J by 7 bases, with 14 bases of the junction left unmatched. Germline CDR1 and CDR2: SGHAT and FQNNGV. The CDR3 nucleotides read TGTGCCAGTTCTCTAGCGGGAGGCTTAAGGGGGGAGCAGTACTTC. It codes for CASSLAGGLRGEQYF.

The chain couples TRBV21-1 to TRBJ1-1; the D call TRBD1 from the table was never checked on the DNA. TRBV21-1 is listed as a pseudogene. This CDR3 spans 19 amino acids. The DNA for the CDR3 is TGTGCCAGCAGCAAAGTGATTAGGGACAGGGGGCCTGGGGACACTGAAGCTTTCTTT. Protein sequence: CASSKVIRDRGPGDTEAFF.

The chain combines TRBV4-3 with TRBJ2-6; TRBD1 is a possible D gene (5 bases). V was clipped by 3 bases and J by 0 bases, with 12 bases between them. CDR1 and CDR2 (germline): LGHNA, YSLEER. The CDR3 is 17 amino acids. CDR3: CASSQTWGTSGANVLTF. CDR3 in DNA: TGCGCCAGCAGCCAGACATGGGGCACCTCTGGGGCCAACGTCCTGACTTTC.

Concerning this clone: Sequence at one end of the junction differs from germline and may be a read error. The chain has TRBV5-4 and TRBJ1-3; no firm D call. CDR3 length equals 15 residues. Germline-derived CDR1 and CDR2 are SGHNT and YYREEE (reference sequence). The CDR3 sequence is CASSLDGSSGNTIYF. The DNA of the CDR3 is TGTGCCAGCAGTTTGGACGGGAGCTCTGGAAACACCATATATTTT. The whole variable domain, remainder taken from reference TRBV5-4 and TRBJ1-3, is ETGVTQSPTHLIKTRGQQVTLRCSSQSGHNTVSWYQQALGQGPQFIFQYYREEENGRGNFPPRFSGLQFPNYSSELNVNALELDDSALYLCASSLDGSSGNTIYFGEGSWLTVV.

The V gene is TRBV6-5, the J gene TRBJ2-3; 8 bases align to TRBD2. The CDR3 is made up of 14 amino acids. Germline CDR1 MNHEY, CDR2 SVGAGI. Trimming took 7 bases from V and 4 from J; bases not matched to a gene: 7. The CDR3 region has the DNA TGTGCCAGCAAAACTAGCGGTTTCTCAGATACGCAGTATTTT. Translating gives CASKTSGFSDTQYF.

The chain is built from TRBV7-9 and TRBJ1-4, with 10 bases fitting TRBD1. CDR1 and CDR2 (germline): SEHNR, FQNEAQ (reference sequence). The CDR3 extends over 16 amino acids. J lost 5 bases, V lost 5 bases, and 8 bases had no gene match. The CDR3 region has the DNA TGTGCCAGCAGCCAACGACAGGGACAGGGGAATGAAAAACTGTTTTTT. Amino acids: CASSQRQGQGNEKLFF.

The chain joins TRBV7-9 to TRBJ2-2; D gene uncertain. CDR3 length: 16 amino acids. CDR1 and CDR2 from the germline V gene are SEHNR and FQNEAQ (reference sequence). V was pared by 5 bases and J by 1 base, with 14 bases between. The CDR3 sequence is CASSPAPGMNTGELFF. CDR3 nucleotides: TGTGCCAGCAGCCCAGCCCCAGGAATGAACACCGGGGAGCTGTTTTTT.

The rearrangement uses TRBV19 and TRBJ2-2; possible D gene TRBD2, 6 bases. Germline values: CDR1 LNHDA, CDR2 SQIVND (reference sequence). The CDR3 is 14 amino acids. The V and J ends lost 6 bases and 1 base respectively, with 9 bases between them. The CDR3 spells CASRLAQNTGELFF. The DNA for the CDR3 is TGTGCCAGTAGACTAGCCCAGAACACCGGGGAGCTGTTTTTT.

The CDR3 region has the DNA TGCAGTGCTAGTGGGGATAATAATCAGCCCCAGCATTTT. Its protein product is CSASGDNNQPQHF. The chain employs TRBV20-1 and TRBJ1-5; unclear D gene. V dropped 3 bases and J dropped 4 bases, with 10 bases sitting between them. Germline CDR1 DFQATT, CDR2 SNEGSKA (reference sequence). This CDR3 region has 13 residues.

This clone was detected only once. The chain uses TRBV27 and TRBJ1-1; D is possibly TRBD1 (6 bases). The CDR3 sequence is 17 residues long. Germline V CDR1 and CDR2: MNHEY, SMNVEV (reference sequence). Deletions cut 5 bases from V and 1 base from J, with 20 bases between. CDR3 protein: CASSISAGTTSNTEAFF. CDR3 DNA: TGTGCCAGCAGTATCTCAGCCGGGACAACCTCGAACACTGAAGCTTTCTTT.

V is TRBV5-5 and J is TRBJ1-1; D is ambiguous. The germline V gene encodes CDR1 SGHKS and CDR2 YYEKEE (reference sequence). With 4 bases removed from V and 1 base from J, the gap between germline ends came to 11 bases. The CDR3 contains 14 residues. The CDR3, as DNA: TGTGCCAGCAGCCTTTGGTCCGCGAACACTGAAGCTTTCTTT. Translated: CASSLWSANTEAFF.

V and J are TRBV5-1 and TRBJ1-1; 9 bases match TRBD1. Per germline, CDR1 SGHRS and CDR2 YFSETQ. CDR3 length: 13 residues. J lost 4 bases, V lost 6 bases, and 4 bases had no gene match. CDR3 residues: CASKQGAGTEAFF. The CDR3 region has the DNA TGCGCCAGCAAACAGGGGGCTGGCACTGAAGCTTTCTTT. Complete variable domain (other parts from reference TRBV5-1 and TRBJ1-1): KAGVTQTPRYLIKTRGQQVTLSCSPISGHRSVSWYQQTPGQGLQFLFEYFSETQRNKGNFPGRFSGRQFSNSRSEMNVSTLELGDSALYLCASKQGAGTEAFFGQGTRLTVV.